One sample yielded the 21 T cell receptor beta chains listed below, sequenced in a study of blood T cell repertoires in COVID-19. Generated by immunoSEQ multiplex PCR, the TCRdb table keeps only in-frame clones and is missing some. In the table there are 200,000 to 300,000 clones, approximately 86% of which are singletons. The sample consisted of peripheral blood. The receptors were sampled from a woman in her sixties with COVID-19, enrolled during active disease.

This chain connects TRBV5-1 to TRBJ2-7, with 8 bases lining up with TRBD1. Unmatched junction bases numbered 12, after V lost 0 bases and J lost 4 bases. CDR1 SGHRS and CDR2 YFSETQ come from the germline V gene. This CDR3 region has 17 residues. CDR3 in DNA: TGCGCCAGCAGCTTGGTGGGACAGGCTCTTTGGCGGTACGAGCAGTACTTC. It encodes CASSLVGQALWRYEQYF.

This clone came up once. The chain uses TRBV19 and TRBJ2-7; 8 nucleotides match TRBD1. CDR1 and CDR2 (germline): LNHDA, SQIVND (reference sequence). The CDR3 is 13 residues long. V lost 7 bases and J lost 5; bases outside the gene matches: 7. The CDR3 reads CASTGQGPNEQYF. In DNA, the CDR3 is TGTGCCAGTACCGGACAGGGTCCCAACGAGCAGTACTTC.

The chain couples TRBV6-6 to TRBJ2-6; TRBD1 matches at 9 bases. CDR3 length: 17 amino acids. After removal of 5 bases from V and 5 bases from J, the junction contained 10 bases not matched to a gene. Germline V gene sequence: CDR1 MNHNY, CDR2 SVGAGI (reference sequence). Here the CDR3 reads CASSPDRGGVRANVLTF. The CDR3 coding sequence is TGTGCCAGCAGTCCGGACAGGGGAGGGGTAAGGGCCAACGTCCTGACTTTC.

For the CDR3, the DNA is TGTGCCAGCGCACCGGGGGGTGCTGTCTATGGCTACACCTTC. Its protein is CASAPGGAVYGYTF. The chain recombines TRBV6-5 with TRBJ1-2, with a weak D call TRBD1 (5 bases). There are 14 residues in the CDR3. The germline CDR1 and CDR2 sequences are MNHEY and SVGAGI. The germline V and J ends were trimmed by 8 bases and 4 bases, with 17 bases remaining between them.

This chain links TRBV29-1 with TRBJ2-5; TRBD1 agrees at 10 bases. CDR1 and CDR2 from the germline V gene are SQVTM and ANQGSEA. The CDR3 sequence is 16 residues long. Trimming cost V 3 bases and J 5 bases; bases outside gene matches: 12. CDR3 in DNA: TGCAGCGTTGATTCGCCCGACAGGGGGCCTTGGGAGACCCAGTACTTC. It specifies CSVDSPDRGPWETQYF. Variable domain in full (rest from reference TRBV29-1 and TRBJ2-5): SAVISQKPSRDICQRGTSLTIQCQVDSQVTMMFWYRQQPGQSLTLIATANQGSEATYESGFVIDKFPISRPNLTFSTLTVSNMSPEDSSIYLCSVDSPDRGPWETQYFGPGTRLLVL.

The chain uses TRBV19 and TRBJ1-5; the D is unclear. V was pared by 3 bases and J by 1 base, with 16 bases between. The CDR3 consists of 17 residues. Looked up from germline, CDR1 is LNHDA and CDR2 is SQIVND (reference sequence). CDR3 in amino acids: CASSMNEAGLSNQPQHF. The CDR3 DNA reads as TGTGCCAGTAGTATGAATGAGGCAGGACTAAGCAATCAGCCCCAGCATTTT.

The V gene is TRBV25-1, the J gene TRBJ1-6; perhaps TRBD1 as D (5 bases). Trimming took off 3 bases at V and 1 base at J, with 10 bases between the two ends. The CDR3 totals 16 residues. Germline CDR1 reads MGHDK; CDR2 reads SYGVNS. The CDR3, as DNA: TGTGCCAGCAGTGACGGGGCGGGGTCCTATAATTCACCCCTCCACTTT. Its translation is CASSDGAGSYNSPLHF.

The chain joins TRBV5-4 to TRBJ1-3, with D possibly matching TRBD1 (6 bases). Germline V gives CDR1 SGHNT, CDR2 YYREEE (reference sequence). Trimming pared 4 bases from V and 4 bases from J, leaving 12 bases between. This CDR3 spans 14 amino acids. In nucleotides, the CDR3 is TGTGCCAGCAGCCTGGGGGGGCCCGGAAACACCATATATTTT. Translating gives CASSLGGPGNTIYF.

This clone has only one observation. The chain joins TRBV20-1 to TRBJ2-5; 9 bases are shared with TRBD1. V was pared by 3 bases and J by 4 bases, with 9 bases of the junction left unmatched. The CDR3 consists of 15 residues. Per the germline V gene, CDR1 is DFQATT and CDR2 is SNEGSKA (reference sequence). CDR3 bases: TGCAGTGCTAGTGCTCCGGGACAGGGAGGAGAGACCCAGTACTTC. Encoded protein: CSASAPGQGGETQYF.

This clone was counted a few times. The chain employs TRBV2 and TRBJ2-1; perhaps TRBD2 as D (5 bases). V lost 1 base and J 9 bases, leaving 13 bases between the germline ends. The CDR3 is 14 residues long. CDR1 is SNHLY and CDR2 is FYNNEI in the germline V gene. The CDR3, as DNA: TGTGCCAGCAGTGAAGTGGGGAGTCGGGCTGAGCAGTTCTTC. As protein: CASSEVGSRAEQFF. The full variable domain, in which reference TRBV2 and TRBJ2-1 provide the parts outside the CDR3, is EPEVTQTPSHQVTQMGQEVILRCVPISNHLYFYWYRQILGQKVEFLVSFYNNEISEKSEIFDDQFSVERPDGSNFTLKIRSTKLEDSAMYFCASSEVGSRAEQFFGPGTRLTVL.

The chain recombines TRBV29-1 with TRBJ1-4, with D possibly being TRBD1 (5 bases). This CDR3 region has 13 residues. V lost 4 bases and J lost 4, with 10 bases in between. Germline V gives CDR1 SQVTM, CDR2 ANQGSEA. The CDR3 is CSVGTGNNEKLFF. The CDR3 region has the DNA TGCAGCGTTGGTACAGGCAATAATGAAAAACTGTTTTTT.

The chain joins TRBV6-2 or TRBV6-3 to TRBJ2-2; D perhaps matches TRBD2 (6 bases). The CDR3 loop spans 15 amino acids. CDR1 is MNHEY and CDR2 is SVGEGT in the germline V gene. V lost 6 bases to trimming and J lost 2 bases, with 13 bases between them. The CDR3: CASSPVGGNTGELFF. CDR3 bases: TGTGCCAGCAGCCCTGTGGGGGGAAACACCGGGGAGCTGTTTTTT.

The CDR3 protein is CASSSGTGAQYF. In nucleotides, the CDR3 is TGTGCCAGCAGCTCCGGCACAGGGGCGCAGTATTTT. The rearrangement joins TRBV5-4 to TRBJ2-3, with 7 nucleotides matching TRBD1. In germline, CDR1 is SGHNT, CDR2 YYREEE (reference sequence). The CDR3 sequence is 12 residues long. V lost 3 bases to trimming and J lost 10 bases; unmatched junction nucleotides: 5.

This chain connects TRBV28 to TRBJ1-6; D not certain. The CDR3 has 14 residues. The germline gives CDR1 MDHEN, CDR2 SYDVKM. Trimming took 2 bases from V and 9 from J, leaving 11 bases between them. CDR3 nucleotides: TGTGCCAGCAGTTTAACGTCTGGCGGTTCACCCCTCCACTTT. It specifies CASSLTSGGSPLHF.

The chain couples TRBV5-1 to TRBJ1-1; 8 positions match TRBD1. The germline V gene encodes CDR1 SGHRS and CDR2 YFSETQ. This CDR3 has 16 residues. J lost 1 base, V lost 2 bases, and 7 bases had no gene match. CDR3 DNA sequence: TGCGCCAGCAGCTTACTCCGGACAGGGAGGAACACTGAAGCTTTCTTT. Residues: CASSLLRTGRNTEAFF.

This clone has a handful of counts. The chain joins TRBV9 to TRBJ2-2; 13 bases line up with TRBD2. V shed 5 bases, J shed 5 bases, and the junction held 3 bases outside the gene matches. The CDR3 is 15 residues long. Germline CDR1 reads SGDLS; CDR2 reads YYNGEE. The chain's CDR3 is CASRQGLAGTGELFF. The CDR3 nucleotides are TGTGCCAGCAGGCAGGGACTAGCGGGAACCGGGGAGCTGTTTTTT.

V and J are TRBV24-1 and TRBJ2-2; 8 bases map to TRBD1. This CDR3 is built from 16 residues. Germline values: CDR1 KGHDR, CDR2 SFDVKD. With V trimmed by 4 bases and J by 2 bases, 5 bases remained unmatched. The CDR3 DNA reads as TGTGCCACCAGTGAATTTACAGGGGGTAACACCGGGGAGCTGTTTTTT. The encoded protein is CATSEFTGGNTGELFF.

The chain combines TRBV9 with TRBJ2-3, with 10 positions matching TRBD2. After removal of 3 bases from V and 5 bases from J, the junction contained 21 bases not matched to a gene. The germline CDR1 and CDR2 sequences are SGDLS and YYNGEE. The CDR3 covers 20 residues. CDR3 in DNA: TGTGCCAGCAGCGAGGCAGGGCTACTAGCGGGAAGAACCTTGGAAGATACGCAGTATTTT. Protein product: CASSEAGLLAGRTLEDTQYF.

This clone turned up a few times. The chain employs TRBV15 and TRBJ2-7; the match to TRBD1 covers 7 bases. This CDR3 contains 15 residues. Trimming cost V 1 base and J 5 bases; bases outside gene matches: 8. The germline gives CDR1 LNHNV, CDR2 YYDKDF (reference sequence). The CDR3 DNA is TGTGCCACCAGCAGAGCTAGACAGGGTCTGGACGAGCAGTACTTC. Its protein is CATSRARQGLDEQYF.

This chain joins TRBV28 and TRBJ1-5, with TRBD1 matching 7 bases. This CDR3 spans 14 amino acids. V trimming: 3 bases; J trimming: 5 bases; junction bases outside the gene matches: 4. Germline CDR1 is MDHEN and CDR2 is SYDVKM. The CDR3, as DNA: TGTGCCAGCAGTTTCCGGGACAGAGATCAGCCCCAGCATTTT. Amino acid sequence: CASSFRDRDQPQHF.

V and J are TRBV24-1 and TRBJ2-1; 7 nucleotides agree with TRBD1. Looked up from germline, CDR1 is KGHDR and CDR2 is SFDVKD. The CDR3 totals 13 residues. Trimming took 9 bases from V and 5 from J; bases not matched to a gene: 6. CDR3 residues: CATSGTENNEQFF. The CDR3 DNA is TGTGCCACCTCCGGGACAGAAAACAATGAGCAGTTCTTC.